This T cell receptor beta chain was profiled in a study of T-cell memory formation after mild COVID-19. Study-wide background: TCR clusters largely stayed donor specific.

Study-wide points: Clones from the second wave (peaking day 37) had unconfirmed SARS-CoV-2 specificity. Mostly located in CM and EM were contracting CD4+ clones, with contracting CD8+ clones located in EMRA.

5'RACE with constant-segment primers yielded barcoded, UMI-tagged TCR alpha and TCR beta cDNA libraries. MiXCR, run by TCRdb on the 5' RACE reads, gives a single entry per CDR3 protein. The repertoire consists of about 610,000 distinct CDR3 sequences, with approximately 15% occurring once and the leading ten covering around 8.1%. This clonotype was detected only a few times. Its antigen is not identified. Germline-derived CDR1 and CDR2 are KGHSH and LQKENI. CDR3 length equals 16 residues. With 4 bases removed from V and 6 bases from J, the gap between germline ends came to 19 bases. The material sequenced was PBMCs or a T cell subset sorted from them (not recorded which). The TCR originated in an adult woman who had mild COVID-19 (a few samples of this study predate the infection). Cell type and time point are not known. The chain has TRBV18 and TRBJ1-5; TRBD1 is a possible D gene (6 bases). As DNA, the CDR3 is TGTGCCAGCTCACGACAAGACCGGGGGGCGAGTCAGCCCCAGCATTTT. Protein: CASSRQDRGASQPQHF.